This is a list of T cell receptor beta chains from one sample in a study of T cells in Graves' hyperthyroidism and ophthalmopathy. TCRdb redid the calling of the multiplex PCR reads with MiXCR, one entry per CDR3 protein. The sample yields under 450,000 distinct CDR3 sequences, roughly 14% seen once. The sequencing sample was made of blood. The receptors here all came from a man in his thirties or forties with Graves' hyperthyroidism that later progressed to Graves' ophthalmopathy. Both conserved end residues are part of each CDR3. The D gene is left open where the match is weak. The size entry is marked missing in some rows and otherwise reads once, few, many or a size class.

>-|TRBJ2-3|-|TRBV12-3/TRBV12-4
CASDRHTDTQYF
TGTGCCAGCGACCGGCACACAGATACGCAGTATTTT
>few|TRBJ2-7|TRBD2|TRBV9
CASSVGIGGAVEQYF
TGTGCCAGCAGCGTAGGAATCGGGGGGGCCGTCGAGCAGTACTTC
>few|TRBJ2-7|TRBD1|TRBV11-3
CASSGSGTGTYGQYF
TGTGCCAGCAGCGGGTCCGGGACAGGGACCTACGGGCAGTACTTC
>many|TRBJ2-7|TRBD2|TRBV20-1
CSARGGGQRTYEQYF
TGCAGTGCTAGAGGGGGGGGTCAGAGGACCTACGAGCAGTACTTC
>many|TRBJ2-1|-|TRBV7-2
CASSLMAGQTNEQFF
TGTGCCAGCAGCTTAATGGCCGGACAGACTAATGAGCAGTTCTTC
>-|TRBJ1-3|TRBD1|TRBV7-3
CASSPRGQGSGNTIYF
TGTGCCAGCAGCCCAAGGGGACAGGGCTCTGGAAACACCATATATTTT
>few|TRBJ2-3|-|TRBV24-1
CATGATFTDTQYF
TGTGCCACCGGGGCGACTTTCACAGATACGCAGTATTTT
>many|TRBJ2-2|-|TRBV7-9
CASSLVSIRGTNTGELFF
TGTGCCAGCAGCTTGGTCTCGATTCGGGGGACGAACACCGGGGAGCTGTTTTTT
>-|TRBJ2-1|TRBD1|TRBV18
CASSPRDRASYNEQFF
TGTGCCAGCTCACCTCGGGACAGGGCTTCCTACAATGAGCAGTTCTTC
>many|TRBJ2-7|-|TRBV27
CASKLGGGPGEQYF
TGTGCCAGCAAACTTGGGGGGGGGCCAGGAGAGCAGTACTTC
>-|TRBJ2-1|TRBD2|TRBV20-1
CSASLAGLSYNEQFF
TGCAGTGCTAGTCTAGCGGGGTTATCCTACAATGAGCAGTTCTTC
>few|TRBJ1-4|-|TRBV25-1
CASSEWGNEKLFF
TGTGCCAGCAGTGAATGGGGTAATGAAAAACTGTTTTTT
>few|TRBJ2-3|-|TRBV24-1
CATSGFQGKVPTDTQYF
TGTGCCACCAGTGGTTTCCAGGGGAAGGTCCCCACAGATACGCAGTATTTT
>many|TRBJ1-1|-|TRBV14
CASSQGEGVSAFF
TGTGCCAGCAGCCAAGGGGAAGGCGTCTCAGCTTTCTTT
>-|TRBJ2-1|TRBD2|TRBV19
CASSFSGGRNEQFF
TGTGCCAGTAGTTTTAGCGGGGGGAGGAATGAGCAGTTCTTC
>many|TRBJ1-5|-|TRBV20-1
CSAILSANQPQHF
TGCAGTGCTATATTGTCTGCCAATCAGCCCCAGCATTTT
>-|TRBJ2-5|TRBD1|TRBV7-8
CASSPIHRGQEPQETQYF
TGTGCCAGCAGCCCGATACACAGAGGACAGGAACCACAAGAGACCCAGTACTTC
>many|TRBJ2-3|TRBD1|TRBV15
CATSTQGDTQYF
TGTGCCACCAGCACACAGGGGGATACGCAGTATTTT
>-|TRBJ2-7|TRBD1|TRBV20-1
CSARPWTGPEQYF
TGCAGTGCTAGACCTTGGACAGGGCCCGAGCAGTACTTC
>many|TRBJ2-3|-|TRBV11-2
CASSLELQRTDTQYF
TGTGCCAGCAGCTTAGAGCTACAGCGCACAGATACGCAGTATTTT
>-|TRBJ1-5|-|TRBV20-1
CSARDSWSNQPQHF
TGCAGTGCTAGGGACAGTTGGAGCAATCAGCCCCAGCATTTT
>many|TRBJ2-3|-|TRBV12-3/TRBV12-4
CASSDVTVPDTQYF
TGTGCCAGCAGTGACGTCACGGTCCCAGATACGCAGTATTTT
>many|TRBJ2-1|-|TRBV7-8
CASSLGALYNEQFF
TGTGCCAGCAGCTTAGGGGCACTCTACAATGAGCAGTTCTTC
>many|TRBJ1-2|-|TRBV7-2
CASSLLNQGYGYTF
TGTGCCAGCAGCTTACTGAACCAGGGCTATGGCTACACCTTC
>many|TRBJ1-5|-|TRBV28
CASSTFGGGDQPQHF
TGTGCCAGCAGTACATTTGGTGGGGGGGATCAGCCCCAGCATTTT
>-|TRBJ2-2|TRBD1|TRBV28
CASGTGGANTGELFF
TGTGCCAGCGGGACAGGGGGCGCGAACACCGGGGAGCTGTTTTTT
>-|TRBJ1-2|-|TRBV20-1
CSARNADSGGYTF
TGCAGTGCTAGGAACGCGGATTCGGGTGGCTACACCTTC
>-|TRBJ2-1|-|TRBV9
CASTPTMHYNEQFF
TGTGCCAGCACCCCGACAATGCACTACAATGAGCAGTTCTTC
>few|TRBJ2-2|-|TRBV7-6
CASGSRGGNTGELFF
TGTGCCAGCGGATCGAGGGGGGGGAACACCGGGGAGCTGTTTTTT